One sample yielded the 2 T cell receptor beta chains listed below, sequenced in a study of blood T cell repertoires in COVID-19. The protocol was immunoSEQ multiplex PCR, while the TCRdb copy is restricted to in-frame clones and leaves out a portion. The sample has 95,000 to 110,000 clones; roughly 80% are singletons. Sample: peripheral blood. The receptors here all came from a man aged 60 to 75 with acute or convalescent COVID-19.

This clone was seen only once. The chain is built from TRBV28 and TRBJ2-2; TRBD1 is a possible D gene (6 bases). CDR3 length: 12 residues. Trimming took off 8 bases at V and 6 bases at J, with 10 bases between the two ends. CDR1 and CDR2 from the germline V gene are MDHEN and SYDVKM. CDR3 residues: CASHQGSGELFF. The CDR3 region has the DNA TGTGCCAGCCATCAGGGGTCCGGGGAGCTGTTTTTT. Full variable domain (remainder filled in from reference TRBV28 and TRBJ2-2): DVKVTQSSRYLVKRTGEKVFLECVQDMDHENMFWYRQDPGLGLRLIYFSYDVKMKEKGDIPEGYSVSREKKERFSLILESASTNQTSMYLCASHQGSGELFFGEGSRLTVL.

The rearrangement uses TRBV24-1 and TRBJ2-3; 7 positions match TRBD1. There are 13 residues in the CDR3. Germline V gene data show CDR1 as KGHDR and CDR2 as SFDVKD. The junction had 6 bases not matched to a gene; V was cut back by 7 bases and J by 6 bases. As DNA, the CDR3 is TGTGCCACCAGAGGGACAGTTGGGGATACGCAGTATTTT. The encoded protein is CATRGTVGDTQYF.